Listed below are T cell receptor beta chains from one sample, sequenced in a study of cytomegalovirus exposure and HLA in healthy donors. Method: immunoSEQ multiplex PCR; TCRdb's copy keeps in-frame clones and lacks some. This table holds about 130,000 clones, 65% to 80% found once. Sequencing was carried out using PBMCs. The origin of the receptors is a woman in her 40s in good health and CMV-seronegative. The CDR3 runs from the conserved cysteine through the conserved F or W. Each record gives: clone size, J gene, D gene, V gene, CDR3 DNA, CDR3 protein. The D gene is left open where the match is weak. Size is stated for part of the rows, as once, few or many counts, or as a class when the clone is expanded.

>-|TRBJ2-2|TRBD2|TRBV7-7
TGTGCCAGCAGCCTTCGGGCTAGCGGGATGTACACCGGGGAGCTGTTTTTT
CASSLRASGMYTGELFF
>once|TRBJ1-2|-|TRBV7-3
TGTGCCAGCAGCGTGGGGACGGGAGCTAACTATGGCTACACCTTC
CASSVGTGANYGYTF
>-|TRBJ1-4|-|TRBV29-1
TGCAGCGTTAGCGGGCCAGATGAAAAACTGTTTTTT
CSVSGPDEKLFF
>-|TRBJ1-4|-|TRBV5-6
TGTGCCAGCAGCTTTGGAGGGCCCGGCTGGTTTTTT
CASSFGGPGWFF
>once|TRBJ1-1|-|TRBV30
TGTGCCTGGAGGGGGCCGGGAGGAGGCACTGAAGCTTTCTTT
CAWRGPGGGTEAFF
>-|TRBJ2-7|-|TRBV6-5
TGTGCCAGCAGCCCACTCCTTAGGGGCTCCTACGAGCAGTACTTC
CASSPLLRGSYEQYF
>-|TRBJ2-7|-|TRBV19
TGTGCCAGTCCCCCCCAGGGTAAGGACGAGCAGTACTTC
CASPPQGKDEQYF
>-|TRBJ2-1|-|TRBV27
TGTGCCAGCAGTTTGTACAGGGACCCCAGCAATGAGCAGTTCTTC
CASSLYRDPSNEQFF
>-|TRBJ1-4|-|TRBV4-2
TGTGCCAGCAGCCAAGGAGGGTTACAAGAAAAACTGTTTTTT
CASSQGGLQEKLFF
>-|TRBJ2-4|-|TRBV7-2
TGTGCCAGCAGCTCGGGGGTGGCCCAAAACATTCAGTACTTC
CASSSGVAQNIQYF
>few|TRBJ1-6|-|TRBV5-1
TGCGCCAGCAGCTTCGCACCGGGACAACCTAATTCACCCCTCCACTTT
CASSFAPGQPNSPLHF
>-|TRBJ2-3|-|TRBV5-4
TGTGCCAGCAGCGCGGCTAGGGCGGGACTGAACACAGATACGCAGTATTTT
CASSAARAGLNTDTQYF
>-|TRBJ1-2|-|TRBV28
TGTGCCAGCAGTTTTGCAGGGGATGGCTACACCTTC
CASSFAGDGYTF
>once|TRBJ2-3|-|TRBV5-1
TGCGCCAGCAGCTTGAGAATCAGCGCAGATACGCAGTATTTT
CASSLRISADTQYF
>-|TRBJ2-7|-|TRBV6-1
TGTGCCAGCAGTGAAGACCGGGCCTACGAGCAGTACTTC
CASSEDRAYEQYF
>-|TRBJ2-2|TRBD2|TRBV11-2
TGTGCCAGCAGCCCTAGACTAGCGGGAGCCGGGGAGCTGTTTTTT
CASSPRLAGAGELFF
>-|TRBJ2-3|-|TRBV29-1
TGCAGCGTTGAAGGTGGGAGTACAGATACGCAGTATTTT
CSVEGGSTDTQYF
>-|TRBJ2-7|TRBD1|TRBV11-3
TGTGCCAGCAGCTCGACCGGGACAGGGTACGAGCAGTACTTC
CASSSTGTGYEQYF
>-|TRBJ2-3|-|TRBV30
TGTGCCGGTACAGCGGCGGGGCCCACAGATACGCAGTATTTT
CAGTAAGPTDTQYF
>-|TRBJ2-7|TRBD1|TRBV20-1
TGCAGTGGGTTTAGGGGGCTCGAGCAGTACTTC
CSGFRGLEQYF
>few|TRBJ1-1|TRBD1|TRBV28
TGTGCCAGCTGGACAGGGAGAGATTTTATCACTGAAGCTTTCTTT
CASWTGRDFITEAFF
>-|TRBJ2-2|-|TRBV9
TGTGCCAGCAGCGAGACAGATAGATGGAACACCGGGGAGCTGTTTTTT
CASSETDRWNTGELFF
>-|TRBJ1-1|-|TRBV5-1
TGCGCCAGCAGTCAACAGGTCGAAACTGAAGCTTTCTTT
CASSQQVETEAFF
>-|TRBJ2-1|-|TRBV6-4
TGTGCCAGCAGTGACTCGGCAGGGGGGATGCCCAATGAGCAGTTCTTC
CASSDSAGGMPNEQFF
>once|TRBJ2-4|TRBD1|TRBV28
TGTGCCAGCGGTCAAGGACAGGGCCTCGTAGCCAAAAACATTCAGTACTTC
CASGQGQGLVAKNIQYF
>-|TRBJ2-5|-|TRBV6-5
TGTGCCAGCAGTTACGCGGGGGAGACCCAGTACTTC
CASSYAGETQYF
>-|TRBJ1-1|TRBD1|TRBV7-8
TGTGCCAGCAGCTTAGGCGGGACAGGGAAAGGAGGTACTGAAGCTTTCTTT
CASSLGGTGKGGTEAFF
>once|TRBJ2-7|TRBD2|TRBV25-1
TGTGCCAGCAGTGAGCTAGCGGGAGCTTCCGAGCAGTACTTC
CASSELAGASEQYF